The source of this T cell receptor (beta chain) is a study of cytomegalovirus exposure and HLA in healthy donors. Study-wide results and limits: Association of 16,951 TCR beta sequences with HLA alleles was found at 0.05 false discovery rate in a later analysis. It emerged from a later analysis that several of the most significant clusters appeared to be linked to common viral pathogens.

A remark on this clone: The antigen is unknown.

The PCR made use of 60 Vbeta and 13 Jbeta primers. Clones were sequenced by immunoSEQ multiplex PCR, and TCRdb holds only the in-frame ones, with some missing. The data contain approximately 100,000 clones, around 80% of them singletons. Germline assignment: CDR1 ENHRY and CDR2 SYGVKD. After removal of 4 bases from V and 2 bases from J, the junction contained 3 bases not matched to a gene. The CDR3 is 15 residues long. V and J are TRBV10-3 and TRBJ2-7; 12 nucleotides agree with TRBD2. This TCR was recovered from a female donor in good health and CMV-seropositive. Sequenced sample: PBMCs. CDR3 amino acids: CAISALAGGPYEQYF. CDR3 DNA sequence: TGTGCCATCAGTGCCCTAGCGGGAGGGCCCTACGAGCAGTACTTC.